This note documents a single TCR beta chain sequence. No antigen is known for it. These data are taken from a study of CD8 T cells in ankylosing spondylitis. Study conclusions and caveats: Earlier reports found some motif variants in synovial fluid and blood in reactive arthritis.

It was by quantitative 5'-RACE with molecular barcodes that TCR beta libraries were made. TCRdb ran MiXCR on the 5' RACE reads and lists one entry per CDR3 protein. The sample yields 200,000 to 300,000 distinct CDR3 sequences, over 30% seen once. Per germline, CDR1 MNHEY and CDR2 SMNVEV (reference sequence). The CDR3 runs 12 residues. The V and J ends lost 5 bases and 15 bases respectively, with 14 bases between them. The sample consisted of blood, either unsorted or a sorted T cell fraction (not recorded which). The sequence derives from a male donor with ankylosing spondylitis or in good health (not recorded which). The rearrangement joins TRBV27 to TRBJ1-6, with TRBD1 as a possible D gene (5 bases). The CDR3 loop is CASSTPIGHLHF. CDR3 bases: TGTGCCAGCAGTACTCCCATTGGACACCTCCACTTT.